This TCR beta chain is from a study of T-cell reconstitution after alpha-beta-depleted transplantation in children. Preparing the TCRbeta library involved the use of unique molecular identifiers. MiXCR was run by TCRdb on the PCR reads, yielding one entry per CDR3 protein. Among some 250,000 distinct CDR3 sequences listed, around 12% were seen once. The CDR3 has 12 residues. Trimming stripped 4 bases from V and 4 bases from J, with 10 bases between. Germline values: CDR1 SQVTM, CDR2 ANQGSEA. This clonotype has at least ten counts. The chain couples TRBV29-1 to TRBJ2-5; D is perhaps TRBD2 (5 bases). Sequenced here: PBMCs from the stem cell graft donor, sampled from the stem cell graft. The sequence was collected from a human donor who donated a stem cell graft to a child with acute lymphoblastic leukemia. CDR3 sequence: CSVGGLGETQYF. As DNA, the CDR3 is TGCAGCGTTGGAGGGCTCGGAGAGACCCAGTACTTC. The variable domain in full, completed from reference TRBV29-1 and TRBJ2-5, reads SAVISQKPSRDICQRGTSLTIQCQVDSQVTMMFWYRQQPGQSLTLIATANQGSEATYESGFVIDKFPISRPNLTFSTLTVSNMSPEDSSIYLCSVGGLGETQYFGPGTRLLVL.